This T cell receptor beta chain was profiled in a study of T-cell memory formation after mild COVID-19. CDR3 size: 13 residues. Trimming left V 6 bases short and J 6 bases short, with 12 bases between. CDR1 is KGHSH and CDR2 is LQKENI in the germline V gene. This clonotype came up a few times. TCRdb used MiXCR to reprocess the 5' RACE reads, holding one entry per CDR3 protein. The data contain under 200,000 distinct CDR3 sequences, 9.5% to 13% of them singletons. The clonotype comes from a young man who had mild COVID-19 (a few samples of this study predate the infection). Cell type and time point are not known. The rearrangement links TRBV18 to TRBJ1-5; D possibly corresponds to TRBD1 (5 bases). The sequenced material came from PBMCs or a T cell subset sorted from them (not recorded which). The CDR3 is CASSHRGGQPQHF. The CDR3 bases are TGTGCCAGCTCGCACCGGGGGGGTCAGCCCCAGCATTTT.